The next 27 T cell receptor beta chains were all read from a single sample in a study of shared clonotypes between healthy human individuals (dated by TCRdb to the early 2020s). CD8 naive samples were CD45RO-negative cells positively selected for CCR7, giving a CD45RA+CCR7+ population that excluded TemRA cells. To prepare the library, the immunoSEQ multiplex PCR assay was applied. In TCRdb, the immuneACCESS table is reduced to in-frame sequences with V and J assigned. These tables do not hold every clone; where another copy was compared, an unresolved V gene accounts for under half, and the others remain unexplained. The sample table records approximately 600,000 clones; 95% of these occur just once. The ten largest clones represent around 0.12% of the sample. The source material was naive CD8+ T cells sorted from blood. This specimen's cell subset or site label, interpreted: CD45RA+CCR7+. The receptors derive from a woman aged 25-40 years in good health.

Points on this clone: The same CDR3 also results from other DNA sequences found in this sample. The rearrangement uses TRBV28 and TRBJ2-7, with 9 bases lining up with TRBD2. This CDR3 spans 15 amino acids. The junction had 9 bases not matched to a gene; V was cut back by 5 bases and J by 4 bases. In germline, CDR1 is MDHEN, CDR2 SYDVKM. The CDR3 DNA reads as TGTGCCAGCAGTAGTTTGGCGGGAGGGCCGTACGAGCAGTACTTC. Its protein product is CASSSLAGGPYEQYF.

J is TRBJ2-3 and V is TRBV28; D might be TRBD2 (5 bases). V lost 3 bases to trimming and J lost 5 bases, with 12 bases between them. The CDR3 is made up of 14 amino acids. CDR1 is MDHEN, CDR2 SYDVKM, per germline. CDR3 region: CASSLGFEGDTQYF. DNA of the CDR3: TGTGCCAGCAGTTTGGGATTTGAGGGAGATACGCAGTATTTT.

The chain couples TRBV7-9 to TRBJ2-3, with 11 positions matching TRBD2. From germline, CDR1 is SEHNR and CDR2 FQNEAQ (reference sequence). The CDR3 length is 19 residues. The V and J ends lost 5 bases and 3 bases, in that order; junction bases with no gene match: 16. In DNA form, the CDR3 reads TGTGCCAGCAGCCCCCCGACTAGCGGGAAAGCCTATAGGACAGATACGCAGTATTTT. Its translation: CASSPPTSGKAYRTDTQYF.

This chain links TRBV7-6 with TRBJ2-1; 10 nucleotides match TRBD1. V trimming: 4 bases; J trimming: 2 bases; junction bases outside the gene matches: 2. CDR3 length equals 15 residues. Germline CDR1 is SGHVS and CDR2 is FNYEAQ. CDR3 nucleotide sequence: TGTGCCAGCAGCTACGACAGGGGGCCCTACAATGAGCAGTTCTTC. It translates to CASSYDRGPYNEQFF.

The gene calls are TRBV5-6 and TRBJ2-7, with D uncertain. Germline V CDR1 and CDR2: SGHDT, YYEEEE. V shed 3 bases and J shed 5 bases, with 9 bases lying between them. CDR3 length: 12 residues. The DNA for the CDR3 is TGTGCCAGCAGCTACTTTTCCGACGAGCAGTACTTC. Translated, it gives CASSYFSDEQYF.

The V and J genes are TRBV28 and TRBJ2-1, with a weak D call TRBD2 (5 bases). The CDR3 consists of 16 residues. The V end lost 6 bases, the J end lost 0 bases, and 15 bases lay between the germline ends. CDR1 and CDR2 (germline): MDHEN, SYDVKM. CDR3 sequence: CASSSRDSSSYNEQFF. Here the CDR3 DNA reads TGTGCCAGCAGCTCCCGGGATAGCAGCTCCTACAATGAGCAGTTCTTC.

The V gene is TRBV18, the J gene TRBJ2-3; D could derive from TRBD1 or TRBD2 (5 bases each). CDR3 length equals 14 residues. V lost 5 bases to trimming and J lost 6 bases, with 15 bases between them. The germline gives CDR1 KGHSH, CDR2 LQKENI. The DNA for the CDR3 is TGTGCCAGCTCAATCGCCCGGGGCCAGGATACGCAGTATTTT. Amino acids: CASSIARGQDTQYF.

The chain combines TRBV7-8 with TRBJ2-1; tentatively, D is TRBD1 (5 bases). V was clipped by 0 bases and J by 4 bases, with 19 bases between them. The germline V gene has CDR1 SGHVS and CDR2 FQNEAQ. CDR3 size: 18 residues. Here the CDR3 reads CASSLALLGAGYYNEQFF. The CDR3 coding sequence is TGTGCCAGCAGCTTAGCCCTGCTAGGGGCAGGGTATTACAATGAGCAGTTCTTC.

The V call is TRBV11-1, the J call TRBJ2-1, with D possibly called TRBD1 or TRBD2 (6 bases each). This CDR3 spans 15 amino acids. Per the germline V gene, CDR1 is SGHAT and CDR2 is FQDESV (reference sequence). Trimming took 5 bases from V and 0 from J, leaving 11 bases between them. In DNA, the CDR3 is TGTGCCAGCAGCCTAGGGGGGAGCTCCTACAATGAGCAGTTCTTC. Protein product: CASSLGGSSYNEQFF.

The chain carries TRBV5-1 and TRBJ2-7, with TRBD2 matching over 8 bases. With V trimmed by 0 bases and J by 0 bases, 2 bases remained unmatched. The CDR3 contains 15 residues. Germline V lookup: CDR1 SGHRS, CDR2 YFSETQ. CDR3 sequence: CASSLAGGDSYEQYF. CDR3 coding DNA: TGCGCCAGCAGCTTGGCCGGGGGGGACTCCTACGAGCAGTACTTC.

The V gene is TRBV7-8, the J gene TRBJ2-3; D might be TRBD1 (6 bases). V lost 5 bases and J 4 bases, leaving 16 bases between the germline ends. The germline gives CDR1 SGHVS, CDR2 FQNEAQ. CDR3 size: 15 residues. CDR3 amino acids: CASSLQGAGADTQYF. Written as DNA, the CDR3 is TGTGCCAGCAGCCTCCAGGGCGCAGGGGCAGATACGCAGTATTTT.

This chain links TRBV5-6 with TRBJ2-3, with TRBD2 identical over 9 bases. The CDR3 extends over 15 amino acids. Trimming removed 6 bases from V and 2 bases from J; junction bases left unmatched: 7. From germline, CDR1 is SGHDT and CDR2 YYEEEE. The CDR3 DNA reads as TGTGCCAGCACCTGGCGGGGGGGATACACAGATACGCAGTATTTT. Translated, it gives CASTWRGGYTDTQYF.

CDR3 loop: CASSLWNGPADTQYF. The CDR3 DNA is TGTGCCAGCAGCTTGTGGAACGGACCCGCCGATACGCAGTATTTT. This sequence joins TRBV5-4 and TRBJ2-3; D gene uncertain. The CDR3 contains 15 residues. Germline lookup yields CDR1 SGHNT and CDR2 YYREEE (reference sequence). V shed 1 base and J shed 6 bases, with 15 bases lying between them.

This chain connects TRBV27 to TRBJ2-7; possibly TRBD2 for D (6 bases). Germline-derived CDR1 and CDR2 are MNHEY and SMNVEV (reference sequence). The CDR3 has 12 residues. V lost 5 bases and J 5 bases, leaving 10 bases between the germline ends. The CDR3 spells CASSLGLNEQYF. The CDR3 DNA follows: TGTGCCAGCAGTCTGGGACTCAACGAGCAGTACTTC.

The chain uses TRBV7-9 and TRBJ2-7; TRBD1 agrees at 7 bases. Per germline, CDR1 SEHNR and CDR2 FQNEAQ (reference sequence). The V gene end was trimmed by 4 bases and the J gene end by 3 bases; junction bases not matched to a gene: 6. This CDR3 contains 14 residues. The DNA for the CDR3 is TGTGCCAGCAGCTCCCGGACAGGTTTCTACGAGCAGTACTTC. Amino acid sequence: CASSSRTGFYEQYF.

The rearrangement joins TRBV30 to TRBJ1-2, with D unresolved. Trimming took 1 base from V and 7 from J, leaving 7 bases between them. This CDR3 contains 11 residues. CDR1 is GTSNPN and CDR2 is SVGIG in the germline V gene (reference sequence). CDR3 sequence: CAWSGGLGYTF. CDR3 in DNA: TGTGCCTGGAGTGGAGGGCTTGGCTACACCTTC.

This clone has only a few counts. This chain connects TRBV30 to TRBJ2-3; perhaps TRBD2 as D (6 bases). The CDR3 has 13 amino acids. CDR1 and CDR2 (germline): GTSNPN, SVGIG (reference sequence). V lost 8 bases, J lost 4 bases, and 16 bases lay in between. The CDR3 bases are TGTGCCGGGGGAGCCGGGGGTTCAGATACGCAGTATTTT. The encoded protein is CAGGAGGSDTQYF.

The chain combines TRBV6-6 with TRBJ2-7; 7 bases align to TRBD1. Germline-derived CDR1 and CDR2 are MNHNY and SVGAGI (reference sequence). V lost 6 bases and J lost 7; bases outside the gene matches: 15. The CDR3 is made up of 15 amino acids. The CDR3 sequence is CASSPQQGRSAEQYF. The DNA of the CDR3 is TGTGCCAGCAGCCCTCAACAGGGGCGTAGCGCGGAGCAGTACTTC.

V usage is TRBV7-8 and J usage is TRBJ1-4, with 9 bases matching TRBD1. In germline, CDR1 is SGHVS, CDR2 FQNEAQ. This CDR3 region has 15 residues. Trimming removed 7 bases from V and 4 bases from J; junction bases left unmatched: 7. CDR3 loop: CASTGTGSFNEKLFF. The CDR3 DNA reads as TGTGCCAGCACCGGGACAGGGAGTTTTAATGAAAAACTGTTTTTT. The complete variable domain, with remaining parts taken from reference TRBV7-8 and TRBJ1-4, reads GAGVSQSPRYKVAKRGQDVALRCDPISGHVSLFWYQQALGQGPEFLTYFQNEAQLDKSGLPSDRFFAERPEGSVSTLKIQRTQQEDSAVYLCASTGTGSFNEKLFFGSGTQLSVL.

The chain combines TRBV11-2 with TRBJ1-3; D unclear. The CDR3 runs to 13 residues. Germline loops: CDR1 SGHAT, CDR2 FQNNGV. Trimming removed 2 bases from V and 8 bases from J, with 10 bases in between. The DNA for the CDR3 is TGTGCCAGCAGCTTAAGTGGTGGTCACACCATATATTTT. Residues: CASSLSGGHTIYF. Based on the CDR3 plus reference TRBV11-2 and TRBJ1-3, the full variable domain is EAGVAQSPRYKIIEKRQSVAFWCNPISGHATLYWYQQILGQGPKLLIQFQNNGVVDDSQLPKDRFSAERLKGVDSTLKIQPAKLEDSAVYLCASSLSGGHTIYFGEGSWLTVV.

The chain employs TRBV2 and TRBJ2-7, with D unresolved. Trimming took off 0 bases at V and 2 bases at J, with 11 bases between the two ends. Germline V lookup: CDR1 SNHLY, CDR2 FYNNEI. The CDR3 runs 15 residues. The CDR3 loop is CASSEAPGSTYEQYF. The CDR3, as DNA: TGTGCCAGCAGTGAAGCGCCGGGCTCGACCTACGAGCAGTACTTC. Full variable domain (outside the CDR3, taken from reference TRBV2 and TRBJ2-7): EPEVTQTPSHQVTQMGQEVILRCVPISNHLYFYWYRQILGQKVEFLVSFYNNEISEKSEIFDDQFSVERPDGSNFTLKIRSTKLEDSAMYFCASSEAPGSTYEQYFGPGTRLTVT.

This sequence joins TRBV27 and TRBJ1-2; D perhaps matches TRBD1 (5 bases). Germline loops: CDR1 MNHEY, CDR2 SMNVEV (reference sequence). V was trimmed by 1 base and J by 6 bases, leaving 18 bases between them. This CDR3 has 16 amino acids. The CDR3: CASSLWGMAKRDGYTF. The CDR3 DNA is TGTGCCAGCAGTTTATGGGGCATGGCAAAGAGAGATGGCTACACCTTC.

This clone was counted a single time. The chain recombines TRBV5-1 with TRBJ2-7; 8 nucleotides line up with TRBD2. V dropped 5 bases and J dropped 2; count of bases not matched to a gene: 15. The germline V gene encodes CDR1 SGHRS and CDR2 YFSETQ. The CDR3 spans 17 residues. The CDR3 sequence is CASRLAAGVEVTYEQYF. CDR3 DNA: TGCGCCAGCAGGTTAGCAGCGGGAGTTGAGGTAACCTACGAGCAGTACTTC.

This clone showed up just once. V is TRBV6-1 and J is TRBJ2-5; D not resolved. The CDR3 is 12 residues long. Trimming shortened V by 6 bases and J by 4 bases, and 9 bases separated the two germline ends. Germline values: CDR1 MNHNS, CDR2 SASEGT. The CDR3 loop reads CASRESRETQYF. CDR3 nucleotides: TGTGCCAGCAGGGAAAGTAGAGAGACCCAGTACTTC.

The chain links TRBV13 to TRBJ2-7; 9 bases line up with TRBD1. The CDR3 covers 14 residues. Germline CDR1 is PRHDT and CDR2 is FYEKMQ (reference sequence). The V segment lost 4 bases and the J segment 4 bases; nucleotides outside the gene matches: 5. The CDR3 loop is CASSSGTGWYEQYF. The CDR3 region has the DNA TGTGCCAGCAGCTCCGGGACAGGGTGGTACGAGCAGTACTTC.

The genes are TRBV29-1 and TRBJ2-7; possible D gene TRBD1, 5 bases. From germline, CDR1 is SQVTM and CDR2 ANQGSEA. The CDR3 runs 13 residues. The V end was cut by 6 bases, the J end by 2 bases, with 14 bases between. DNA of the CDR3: TGCAGCGTGGTAGGGGTTACTCCCTACGAGCAGTACTTC. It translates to CSVVGVTPYEQYF.

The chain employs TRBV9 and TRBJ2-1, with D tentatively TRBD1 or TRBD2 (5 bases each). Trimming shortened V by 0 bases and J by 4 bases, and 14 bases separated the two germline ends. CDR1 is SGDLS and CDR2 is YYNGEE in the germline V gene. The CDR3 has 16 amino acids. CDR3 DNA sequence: TGTGCCAGCAGCGTAGCCGAGGGACCCGGATACAATGAGCAGTTCTTC. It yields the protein CASSVAEGPGYNEQFF.